Listed below are T cell receptor beta chains from one sample, sequenced in a study of T cell repertoires in cytomegalovirus infection. Each CDR3 protein is one row after TCRdb ran MiXCR on the reads. Of a few hundred thousand distinct CDR3 sequences in the sample, about a sixth were seen once. What was sequenced was PBMCs. These receptors were taken from a human donor in good health (CMV status not recorded). Some clones in this sample may be carry-over from other donors' samples. CDR3s include the opening cysteine and the closing phenylalanine or tryptophan. D genes are given only for firm matches. Rows may omit the clone size; those that give it use once, few, many or a size class.

V gene	D gene	J gene	clone size	CDR3 protein	CDR3 DNA
TRBV7-2	.	TRBJ1-3	many	CASSLSGHSGNTIYF	TGTGCCAGCAGCTTATCGGGGCACTCTGGAAACACCATATATTTT
TRBV11-2	TRBD1	TRBJ2-1	.	CASSLGRTGPVDEQFF	TGTGCCAGCAGCTTAGGACGGACAGGACCTGTGGATGAGCAGTTCTTC
TRBV20-1	TRBD1	TRBJ1-1	few	CSAWDRDGEAFF	TGCAGTGCTTGGGACAGGGACGGTGAAGCTTTCTTT
TRBV2	.	TRBJ2-7	.	CASSESGSEQYF	TGTGCCAGCAGTGAATCAGGGAGCGAGCAGTACTTC
TRBV5-4	.	TRBJ1-6	many	CASSSGQSPNSPLHF	TGTGCCAGCAGCTCAGGACAGTCCCCTAATTCACCCCTCCACTTT
TRBV12-3/TRBV12-4	TRBD1	TRBJ1-5	few	CASSPGQGYSNQPQHF	TGTGCCAGCAGTCCGGGACAGGGGTATAGCAATCAGCCCCAGCATTTT
TRBV6-6	.	TRBJ1-2	.	CASTHRANYGYTF	TGTGCCAGCACCCACCGGGCTAACTATGGCTACACCTTC
TRBV27	.	TRBJ2-1	.	CASSLGEAGTLYNEQFF	TGTGCCAGCAGTTTGGGGGAGGCAGGTACCCTTTACAATGAGCAGTTCTTC
TRBV20-1	.	TRBJ2-3	.	CSALSGLTDTQYF	TGCAGTGCTCTTAGTGGGCTCACAGATACGCAGTATTTT
TRBV11-2	TRBD2	TRBJ2-1	.	CASSLGGGTSTYNEQFF	TGTGCCAGCAGCTTAGGGGGTGGGACTAGCACCTACAATGAGCAGTTCTTC
TRBV6-1	.	TRBJ1-3	.	CASSEDSSGNAIYF	TGTGCCAGCAGCGAGGATAGCTCTGGAAACGCCATATATTTT
TRBV5-1	.	TRBJ1-4	.	CASSLSGQSSNEKLFF	TGCGCCAGCAGCTTGTCCGGACAGTCTTCTAATGAAAAACTGTTTTTT
TRBV7-8	.	TRBJ2-3	many	CASSPQTPDTQYF	TGTGCCAGCAGCCCACAAACCCCGGATACGCAGTATTTT
TRBV28	.	TRBJ2-3	.	CASSQVGGTDTPYF	TGTGCCAGCAGCCAAGTGGGAGGCACAGATACGCCGTATTTT
TRBV7-2	TRBD1	TRBJ2-1	many	CASSLVVDRVNEQFF	TGTGCCAGCAGCTTAGTTGTCGACAGGGTCAATGAGCAGTTCTTC
TRBV6-1	TRBD1	TRBJ1-1	few	CASSLNQGAPQGGFF	TGTGCCAGCAGCCTAAACCAGGGGGCTCCCCAAGGGGGTTTCTTT
TRBV5-6	.	TRBJ2-5	.	CASSITEYQETQYF	TGTGCCAGCAGCATTACAGAGTACCAAGAGACCCAGTACTTC
TRBV7-2	.	TRBJ2-7	many	CASSSKTATYEQYF	TGTGCCAGCAGCTCCAAGACAGCAACATACGAGCAGTACTTC
TRBV7-2	.	TRBJ2-5	many	CASSLDREGTQYF	TGTGCCAGCAGCTTAGACAGGGAGGGGACCCAGTACTTC
TRBV5-5	.	TRBJ1-1	many	CASSLVGFPEAFF	TGTGCCAGCAGCTTGGTGGGGTTTCCTGAAGCTTTCTTT
TRBV2	.	TRBJ2-5	.	CASSEALQGTQYF	TGTGCCAGCAGTGAAGCGCTTCAGGGGACCCAGTACTTC
TRBV7-9	.	TRBJ2-3	many	CASSPLGADTQYF	TGTGCCAGCAGCCCTTTGGGGGCAGATACGCAGTATTTT
TRBV7-8	.	TRBJ1-4	.	CASSLAGWGSREKLFF	TGTGCCAGCAGCTTAGCGGGGTGGGGGAGTCGAGAAAAACTGTTTTTT
TRBV7-9	.	TRBJ2-7	many	CASSRGTGSSYEQYF	TGTGCCAGCAGCCGTGGGACGGGGAGCTCCTACGAGCAGTACTTC
TRBV12-3/TRBV12-4	TRBD1	TRBJ1-1	.	CASSRGTEEAFF	TGTGCCAGCAGCAGGGGGACGGAAGAAGCTTTCTTT
TRBV7-6	TRBD1	TRBJ1-1	many	CASSLATGAEAFF	TGTGCCAGCAGCTTAGCTACAGGGGCGGAAGCTTTCTTT
TRBV20-1	.	TRBJ2-3	.	CSARSQGGGRTDTQYF	TGCAGTGCTAGATCCCAAGGGGGGGGCCGCACAGATACGCAGTATTTT
TRBV18	.	TRBJ1-4	.	CASSPIGDGEKLFF	TGTGCCAGCTCACCAATCGGGGACGGAGAAAAACTGTTTTTT
TRBV6-1	.	TRBJ1-1	few	CASNTDSTTEAFF	TGTGCCAGCAATACAGACAGTACCACTGAAGCTTTCTTT